This paragraph covers one T cell receptor beta chain sequence. Its antigen is undetermined. One junction end does not reproduce the germline sequence, and a read error may be involved. The CDR3 spans 15 residues. From germline, CDR1 is MDHEN and CDR2 SYDVKM. This entry is derived from a study of shared clonotypes between healthy human individuals. The study's findings and limits: Clonotype sharing among donors was thought likely to change with sequencing depth. Estimated richness values were generally larger in naive subsets than in memory subsets.

The authors split each subset's genomic DNA evenly across several immunoSEQ plates. Generated by immunoSEQ multiplex PCR, the TCRdb table keeps only in-frame clones and is missing some. The data contain 2 million to 2.5 million clones, approximately 95% of them singletons. V usage is TRBV28 and J usage is TRBJ2-7; 9 bases map to TRBD1. The clonotype comes from a man aged 18-30 years in good health. Some clones in this sample may be carry-over from other donors' samples. The sample consisted of naive CD4+ T cells from PBMCs. Stated subset: CD45RA+ positively selected. The CDR3: CASTLSTGGPYEQYF. Here the CDR3 DNA reads TGTGCCAGCACTTTATCCACAGGGGGCCCCTACGAGCAGTACTTC.